A selection of T cell receptor beta chains follows, all from one sample in a study of radiotherapy plus CTLA-4 blockade in lung cancer. The data were produced by immunoSEQ multiplex PCR, yet TCRdb's version contains in-frame clones alone and is incomplete. Among about 51,000 clones listed, roughly 77% were seen once. The source material was peripheral blood, sampled from a patient treated with radiotherapy plus ipilimumab. The receptors were sampled from a human donor with non-small cell lung cancer who had a complete response to radiotherapy plus ipilimumab. Each CDR3 is given with its conserved first and last residue. Fields, in order: V gene, clone size, J gene, D gene, CDR3 DNA, CDR3 protein. A D gene is named only where the DNA matches it firmly. Size is omitted from some rows. Given values are once, few, many or a class for expanded clones.

v_gene: TRBV7-2; abundance: NA; j_gene: TRBJ2-1; d_gene: TRBD1; CDR3nt: TGTGCCAGCAGACCCGGGACAGGGTACAATGAGCAGTTCTTC; CDR3aa: CASRPGTGYNEQFF
v_gene: TRBV6-6; abundance: NA; j_gene: TRBJ2-5; d_gene: NA; CDR3nt: TGTGCCAGCAGCCATCTTCAGGCTGCAGAGACCCAGTACTTC; CDR3aa: CASSHLQAAETQYF
v_gene: TRBV6-5; abundance: NA; j_gene: TRBJ1-1; d_gene: NA; CDR3nt: TGTGCCAGCAGTTACGGCGGGGGGGGCACTGAAGCTTTCTTT; CDR3aa: CASSYGGGGTEAFF
v_gene: TRBV19; abundance: NA; j_gene: TRBJ2-1; d_gene: NA; CDR3nt: TGTGCCAGTAGTATAATGTCAGGAAATGAGCAGTTCTTC; CDR3aa: CASSIMSGNEQFF
v_gene: TRBV6-5; abundance: NA; j_gene: TRBJ1-1; d_gene: NA; CDR3nt: TGTGCCAGCAGTTACTCGGGGGCAGAGAACACTGAAGCTTTCTTT; CDR3aa: CASSYSGAENTEAFF
v_gene: TRBV5-4; abundance: few; j_gene: TRBJ1-1; d_gene: NA; CDR3nt: TGTGCCAGCGGGGCGGCCACTGAAGCTTTCTTT; CDR3aa: CASGAATEAFF
v_gene: TRBV18; abundance: few; j_gene: TRBJ1-1; d_gene: NA; CDR3nt: TGTGCCAGCTCACCAGACTCCCTTAGGGGTTACACTGAAGCTTTCTTT; CDR3aa: CASSPDSLRGYTEAFF
v_gene: TRBV27; abundance: NA; j_gene: TRBJ1-2; d_gene: NA; CDR3nt: TGTGCCAGCAGTTTTTGGCAGGGGCTTAACTATGGCTACACCTTC; CDR3aa: CASSFWQGLNYGYTF
v_gene: TRBV7-2; abundance: NA; j_gene: TRBJ2-5; d_gene: NA; CDR3nt: TGTGCCAGCAGCTTAGTAGGGGGGGCGGGAGAGACCCAGTACTTC; CDR3aa: CASSLVGGAGETQYF
v_gene: TRBV27; abundance: NA; j_gene: TRBJ1-1; d_gene: TRBD1; CDR3nt: TGTGCCAGCAAATATCGACAGGGAGGTGAAGCTTTCTTT; CDR3aa: CASKYRQGGEAFF
v_gene: TRBV29-1; abundance: NA; j_gene: TRBJ1-1; d_gene: NA; CDR3nt: TGCAGCGTTGGTCTTACGGGGGTGAACACTGAAGCTTTCTTT; CDR3aa: CSVGLTGVNTEAFF
v_gene: TRBV5-1; abundance: few; j_gene: TRBJ2-5; d_gene: NA; CDR3nt: TGCGCCAGCAGCCGGTCGGGGGAAGAGACCCAGTACTTC; CDR3aa: CASSRSGEETQYF
v_gene: TRBV30; abundance: NA; j_gene: TRBJ1-2; d_gene: NA; CDR3nt: TGTGCCTGGATCCGCTATAGGGCAGGGGTGGACTATGGCTACACCTTC; CDR3aa: CAWIRYRAGVDYGYTF
v_gene: TRBV9; abundance: NA; j_gene: TRBJ2-6; d_gene: NA; CDR3nt: TGTGCCAGCAGCGCCTCCTCAGGGGCCCTCGGGGCCAACGTCCTGACTTTC; CDR3aa: CASSASSGALGANVLTF
v_gene: TRBV5-6; abundance: NA; j_gene: TRBJ1-5; d_gene: NA; CDR3nt: TGTGCCAGCAGCTTGGGGAGAGACAGTTATCAGCCCCAGCATTTT; CDR3aa: CASSLGRDSYQPQHF
v_gene: TRBV18; abundance: few; j_gene: TRBJ2-6; d_gene: NA; CDR3nt: TGTGCCAGCTCACCTCCGGAGCTTGGGTCCAACGTCCTGACTTTC; CDR3aa: CASSPPELGSNVLTF
v_gene: TRBV4-1; abundance: NA; j_gene: TRBJ2-6; d_gene: TRBD1; CDR3nt: TGCGCCAGCAGCCAAGGACAGGGCGGGCCTTCTGGGGCCAACGTCCTGACTTTC; CDR3aa: CASSQGQGGPSGANVLTF
v_gene: TRBV13; abundance: NA; j_gene: TRBJ2-3; d_gene: TRBD2; CDR3nt: TGTGCCAGCAGCAGGTTGGCGGGGGGACTTGATACGCAGTATTTT; CDR3aa: CASSRLAGGLDTQYF
v_gene: TRBV4-1; abundance: NA; j_gene: TRBJ2-7; d_gene: NA; CDR3nt: TGCGCCAGCAGCCAAGCAGGGGGGGAGCAGTACTTC; CDR3aa: CASSQAGGEQYF
v_gene: TRBV18; abundance: NA; j_gene: TRBJ2-3; d_gene: NA; CDR3nt: TGTGCCAGCTCACCGGGCAGGGGTCGTACAGATACGCAGTATTTT; CDR3aa: CASSPGRGRTDTQYF
v_gene: TRBV9; abundance: NA; j_gene: TRBJ2-2; d_gene: TRBD2; CDR3nt: TGTGCCAGCAGCGTAGTAATGACTAGCGGGGCCGGGGAGCTGTTTTTT; CDR3aa: CASSVVMTSGAGELFF
v_gene: TRBV7-6; abundance: NA; j_gene: TRBJ2-5; d_gene: TRBD2; CDR3nt: TGTGCCAGCAGCCCCCGGGGACCGGGGGGGCAAGAGACCCAGTACTTC; CDR3aa: CASSPRGPGGQETQYF
v_gene: TRBV5-1; abundance: NA; j_gene: TRBJ2-7; d_gene: TRBD2; CDR3nt: TGCGCCAGCAGCTGGGCAGGGAGGGACGAGCAGTACTTC; CDR3aa: CASSWAGRDEQYF
v_gene: TRBV5-1; abundance: NA; j_gene: TRBJ2-3; d_gene: TRBD2; CDR3nt: TGCGCCAGCAGCTTGGCTAGCGGATACACAGATACGCAGTATTTT; CDR3aa: CASSLASGYTDTQYF
v_gene: TRBV7-8; abundance: NA; j_gene: TRBJ1-1; d_gene: NA; CDR3nt: TGTGCCAGCAGCTTAATCAGGGGACGGGAAGCTTTCTTT; CDR3aa: CASSLIRGREAFF
v_gene: TRBV19; abundance: NA; j_gene: TRBJ1-1; d_gene: TRBD1; CDR3nt: TGTGCCAGCACAGGGGGCTACACTGAAGCTTTCTTT; CDR3aa: CASTGGYTEAFF
v_gene: TRBV2; abundance: few; j_gene: TRBJ1-5; d_gene: NA; CDR3nt: TGTGCCAGCAGTGACCTGGGAGGCAATCAGCCCCAGCATTTT; CDR3aa: CASSDLGGNQPQHF
v_gene: TRBV5-1; abundance: few; j_gene: TRBJ1-1; d_gene: NA; CDR3nt: TGCGCCAGCAGCTGGGGTGGGGGGAGGTCGGCTGAAGCTTTCTTT; CDR3aa: CASSWGGGRSAEAFF
v_gene: TRBV19; abundance: NA; j_gene: TRBJ2-5; d_gene: NA; CDR3nt: TGTGCCAGTACCATGCAGGGAGGCGAGACCCAGTACTTC; CDR3aa: CASTMQGGETQYF
v_gene: TRBV30; abundance: NA; j_gene: TRBJ2-1; d_gene: NA; CDR3nt: TGTACCCTTGGGGGGTCCTACAATGAGCAGTTCTTC; CDR3aa: CTLGGSYNEQFF
v_gene: TRBV6-1; abundance: NA; j_gene: TRBJ1-2; d_gene: NA; CDR3nt: TGTGCCAGCAGTGTAGAGCTGGGAGCGAGGGCTCGCACCTTC; CDR3aa: CASSVELGARARTF
v_gene: TRBV5-1; abundance: once; j_gene: TRBJ1-1; d_gene: TRBD1; CDR3nt: TGCGCCAGCAGCTTGGAACCGGGACAGGGGGCCGCTGAAGCTTTCTTT; CDR3aa: CASSLEPGQGAAEAFF
v_gene: TRBV6-6; abundance: NA; j_gene: TRBJ1-5; d_gene: NA; CDR3nt: TGTGCCAGCAGCCCGGCGGGGCCCGGACATCAGCCCCAGCATTTT; CDR3aa: CASSPAGPGHQPQHF
v_gene: TRBV7-9; abundance: NA; j_gene: TRBJ2-7; d_gene: TRBD2; CDR3nt: TGTGCCACCCAGCCCAGCGGGGATTACGAGCAGTACTTC; CDR3aa: CATQPSGDYEQYF
v_gene: TRBV5-1; abundance: NA; j_gene: TRBJ2-4; d_gene: TRBD1; CDR3nt: TGCGCCAGCAGCAGAACAGGGGGCGGGGAAAAAAACATTCAGTACTTC; CDR3aa: CASSRTGGGEKNIQYF
v_gene: TRBV5-4; abundance: NA; j_gene: TRBJ1-2; d_gene: NA; CDR3nt: TGTGCCAGCAGCTCAATGACATTCTATGGCTACACCTTC; CDR3aa: CASSSMTFYGYTF
v_gene: TRBV2; abundance: NA; j_gene: TRBJ1-3; d_gene: NA; CDR3nt: TGTGCCAGCAGCGCGGAGGGCGGACCCTTCTCTGGAAACACCATATATTTT; CDR3aa: CASSAEGGPFSGNTIYF
v_gene: TRBV10-2; abundance: NA; j_gene: TRBJ1-2; d_gene: TRBD1; CDR3nt: TGCGCCAGCAGTGAGTCAGGGGACAGCACTACTAACTATGGCTACACCTTC; CDR3aa: CASSESGDSTTNYGYTF
v_gene: TRBV25-1; abundance: NA; j_gene: TRBJ2-4; d_gene: TRBD1; CDR3nt: TGTGCCAGCAGTGATGAGGGACAGAGCCTAGCCAAAAACATTCAGTACTTC; CDR3aa: CASSDEGQSLAKNIQYF
v_gene: TRBV7-2; abundance: NA; j_gene: TRBJ1-2; d_gene: TRBD1; CDR3nt: TGTGCCAGCCGGACAGGGGAGAACTATGGCTACACCTTC; CDR3aa: CASRTGENYGYTF
v_gene: TRBV30; abundance: NA; j_gene: TRBJ2-2; d_gene: TRBD1; CDR3nt: TGTGCCTGGAAGGGACAGGCGTCCACCGGGGAGCTGTTTTTT; CDR3aa: CAWKGQASTGELFF
v_gene: TRBV30; abundance: NA; j_gene: TRBJ1-2; d_gene: NA; CDR3nt: TGTGCCTGGAGTGTAGGGGCTCGGCTCATTACCCCCTATGGCTACACCTTC; CDR3aa: CAWSVGARLITPYGYTF
v_gene: TRBV30; abundance: NA; j_gene: TRBJ2-5; d_gene: TRBD2; CDR3nt: TGTGCCTGGAGTGTAGGGCGGGGGTACCAAGAGACCCAGTACTTC; CDR3aa: CAWSVGRGYQETQYF
v_gene: TRBV5-5; abundance: NA; j_gene: TRBJ2-7; d_gene: NA; CDR3nt: TGTGCCAGCAGCCCCTTGTCAGCACTGGGGAGCGAGCAGTACTTC; CDR3aa: CASSPLSALGSEQYF
v_gene: TRBV7-9; abundance: few; j_gene: TRBJ1-1; d_gene: NA; CDR3nt: TGTGCCAGTCTTCAACAGTCAAACACTGAAGCTTTCTTT; CDR3aa: CASLQQSNTEAFF
v_gene: TRBV19; abundance: NA; j_gene: TRBJ1-1; d_gene: TRBD1; CDR3nt: TGTGCCAGTAGTATAACGGGACAGGGGCTGAACACTGAAGCTTTCTTT; CDR3aa: CASSITGQGLNTEAFF
v_gene: TRBV29-1; abundance: NA; j_gene: TRBJ2-3; d_gene: TRBD2; CDR3nt: TGCAGCGTACGAGGGACTAGCGGGGCTGAAGATACGCAGTATTTT; CDR3aa: CSVRGTSGAEDTQYF
v_gene: TRBV19; abundance: once; j_gene: TRBJ1-2; d_gene: TRBD1; CDR3nt: TGTGCCAGTAGTATTTTCCCGGACAGGGGGTCTAACTATGGCTACACCTTC; CDR3aa: CASSIFPDRGSNYGYTF
v_gene: TRBV6-6; abundance: NA; j_gene: TRBJ1-5; d_gene: NA; CDR3nt: TGTGCCAGCAGTTACTCCCCGTCGGGCAATCAGCCCCAGCATTTT; CDR3aa: CASSYSPSGNQPQHF
v_gene: TRBV15; abundance: NA; j_gene: TRBJ1-2; d_gene: TRBD1; CDR3nt: TGTGCCACCAGCAGAGCCGTAGGACAGGGCGTCTATGGCTACACCTTC; CDR3aa: CATSRAVGQGVYGYTF
v_gene: TRBV13; abundance: NA; j_gene: TRBJ2-7; d_gene: TRBD1; CDR3nt: TGTGCCAGCAGCTTAAAGGGGGCGCGGTACGAGCAGTACTTC; CDR3aa: CASSLKGARYEQYF
v_gene: TRBV9; abundance: NA; j_gene: TRBJ2-3; d_gene: TRBD2; CDR3nt: TGTGCCAGCAGCTCGAGCGGGGCTAGCGGAACCAACACAGATACGCAGTATTTT; CDR3aa: CASSSSGASGTNTDTQYF
v_gene: TRBV9; abundance: NA; j_gene: TRBJ2-3; d_gene: TRBD2; CDR3nt: TGTGCCAGCAGCTCTAGCGGATATACGCAGTATTTT; CDR3aa: CASSSSGYTQYF
v_gene: TRBV18; abundance: NA; j_gene: TRBJ1-6; d_gene: NA; CDR3nt: TGTGCCAGCTCAGGGGCGGAGAATTCACCCCTCCACTTT; CDR3aa: CASSGAENSPLHF
v_gene: TRBV6-5; abundance: NA; j_gene: TRBJ2-2; d_gene: TRBD1; CDR3nt: TGTGCCAGCACGCGGGGACAGGGGAACACCGGGGAGCTGTTTTTT; CDR3aa: CASTRGQGNTGELFF